These T cell receptor beta chains were read from a single sample in a study of a mutant IDH1 vaccine in newly diagnosed glioma. No antigen is known for these receptors. Clones were sequenced by immunoSEQ multiplex PCR, and TCRdb holds only the in-frame ones, with some missing. Here the sample spans over 30,000 clones, roughly 56% being singletons. Sequencing used PBMCs, obtained from a glioma patient whose treatment included an IDH1 peptide vaccine. These receptors came from a woman in her late teens or twenties with glioma. Both conserved end residues are part of each CDR3. D genes are given only for firm matches. Size is omitted from some rows. Given values are once, few, many or a class for expanded clones.

CDR3 protein: CASSLGTSDGLDTQYF
CDR3 DNA: TGTGCCAGCAGCTTAGGGACTAGCGATGGGTTAGATACGCAGTATTTT
J gene: TRBJ2-3
V gene: TRBV7-2
clone size: .
D gene: TRBD2

CDR3 protein: CASSGISEAFF
CDR3 DNA: TGTGCCAGCAGCGGAATAAGCGAAGCTTTCTTT
J gene: TRBJ1-1
V gene: TRBV25-1
clone size: few
D gene: .

CDR3 protein: CSVRPRTGGGYGYTF
CDR3 DNA: TGCAGCGTTAGACCCCGGACAGGGGGCGGCTATGGCTACACCTTC
J gene: TRBJ1-2
V gene: TRBV29-1
clone size: .
D gene: TRBD1

CDR3 protein: CASSTSGRGDEQFF
CDR3 DNA: TGTGCCAGCAGCACTAGCGGGAGAGGGGATGAGCAGTTCTTC
J gene: TRBJ2-1
V gene: TRBV9
clone size: .
D gene: TRBD2

CDR3 protein: CSAGGTSGNYF
CDR3 DNA: TGCAGCGCCGGTGGGACTAGCGGAAACTACTTC
J gene: TRBJ2-7
V gene: TRBV29-1
clone size: once
D gene: TRBD2

CDR3 protein: CASSFGRENEQYF
CDR3 DNA: TGCGCCAGCAGCTTCGGGCGCGAAAACGAGCAGTACTTC
J gene: TRBJ2-7
V gene: TRBV5-1
clone size: .
D gene: .

CDR3 protein: CTSSIAGTLSYEQYF
CDR3 DNA: TGTACCAGCAGCATAGCCGGGACGCTCTCCTACGAGCAGTACTTC
J gene: TRBJ2-7
V gene: TRBV7-8
clone size: .
D gene: .

CDR3 protein: CASSLWTGELFF
CDR3 DNA: TGTGCCAGCAGCTTATGGACCGGGGAGCTGTTTTTT
J gene: TRBJ2-2
V gene: TRBV5-6
clone size: .
D gene: .

CDR3 protein: CASSYPTGGLNTEAFF
CDR3 DNA: TGTGCCAGCAGTTACCCTACCGGGGGGCTGAACACTGAAGCTTTCTTT
J gene: TRBJ1-1
V gene: TRBV28
clone size: .
D gene: .

CDR3 protein: CAISRDRPLYNEQFF
CDR3 DNA: TGTGCCATCAGTAGAGACAGGCCCCTATACAATGAGCAGTTCTTC
J gene: TRBJ2-1
V gene: TRBV10-3
clone size: .
D gene: .

CDR3 protein: CASSPRETYEQYF
CDR3 DNA: TGTGCCAGCAGTCCCCGGGAAACCTACGAGCAGTACTTC
J gene: TRBJ2-7
V gene: TRBV6-6
clone size: few
D gene: .

CDR3 protein: CASSGRLLSGPLRPEAFF
CDR3 DNA: TGTGCCAGCTCAGGCAGGCTGCTTTCCGGCCCCCTTAGGCCTGAAGCTTTCTTT
J gene: TRBJ1-1
V gene: TRBV18
clone size: .
D gene: .

CDR3 protein: CASSSGGDQPQFF
CDR3 DNA: TGTGCCAGCAGCTCGGGCGGGGATCAACCCCAGTTCTTC
J gene: TRBJ2-1
V gene: TRBV5-6
clone size: few
D gene: .

CDR3 protein: CASSLELAGGREQFF
CDR3 DNA: TGTGCCAGCAGCTTAGAGTTAGCGGGGGGAAGGGAGCAGTTCTTC
J gene: TRBJ2-1
V gene: TRBV7-2
clone size: .
D gene: TRBD2

CDR3 protein: CATSSGTDYEQYF
CDR3 DNA: TGTGCCACCAGCAGCGGGACAGACTACGAGCAGTACTTC
J gene: TRBJ2-7
V gene: TRBV15
clone size: .
D gene: TRBD1

CDR3 protein: CASSESLRTARGEAFF
CDR3 DNA: TGTGCCAGCAGCGAATCCCTTAGGACAGCCAGAGGTGAAGCTTTCTTT
J gene: TRBJ1-1
V gene: TRBV5-6
clone size: .
D gene: .

CDR3 protein: CASRTSGVPETQYF
CDR3 DNA: TGTGCCAGCAGAACTAGCGGGGTCCCAGAGACCCAGTACTTC
J gene: TRBJ2-5
V gene: TRBV11-2
clone size: .
D gene: TRBD2

CDR3 protein: CASSWGGQPQHF
CDR3 DNA: TGTGCCAGCAGCTGGGGTGGTCAGCCCCAGCATTTT
J gene: TRBJ1-5
V gene: TRBV7-2
clone size: .
D gene: .

CDR3 protein: CASSASGSYEQYF
CDR3 DNA: TGTGCCAGTAGTGCCAGCGGATCCTACGAGCAGTACTTC
J gene: TRBJ2-7
V gene: TRBV19
clone size: .
D gene: .

CDR3 protein: CASSPQYSNQPQHF
CDR3 DNA: TGTGCCAGCAGTCCCCAGTATAGCAATCAGCCCCAGCATTTT
J gene: TRBJ1-5
V gene: TRBV6-6
clone size: .
D gene: .

CDR3 protein: CAISAGGTDTQYF
CDR3 DNA: TGTGCCATCAGTGCGGGGGGAACAGATACGCAGTATTTT
J gene: TRBJ2-3
V gene: TRBV10-3
clone size: .
D gene: TRBD2

CDR3 protein: CASSQTGTGVYEQYF
CDR3 DNA: TGCGCCAGCAGCCAGACCGGGACAGGTGTCTACGAGCAGTACTTC
J gene: TRBJ2-7
V gene: TRBV4-1
clone size: once
D gene: TRBD1

CDR3 protein: CASSVGTANYGYTF
CDR3 DNA: TGCGCCAGCAGCGTCGGGACAGCTAACTATGGCTACACCTTC
J gene: TRBJ1-2
V gene: TRBV5-1
clone size: few
D gene: TRBD1

CDR3 protein: CASRPGATALIAKNIQYF
CDR3 DNA: TGTGCCAGCAGACCAGGGGCGACAGCCCTCATAGCCAAAAACATTCAGTACTTC
J gene: TRBJ2-4
V gene: TRBV7-2
clone size: few
D gene: .

CDR3 protein: CSATDTQYF
CDR3 DNA: TGCAGTGCCACAGATACGCAGTATTTT
J gene: TRBJ2-3
V gene: TRBV20-1
clone size: .
D gene: .

CDR3 protein: CASRPGTGVQPQHF
CDR3 DNA: TGTGCCAGCAGACCAGGGACAGGGGTACAGCCCCAGCATTTT
J gene: TRBJ1-5
V gene: TRBV27
clone size: few
D gene: TRBD1

CDR3 protein: CASSRDQSGNTIYF
CDR3 DNA: TGTGCCAGCAGCCGTGACCAGTCTGGAAACACCATATATTTT
J gene: TRBJ1-3
V gene: TRBV11-3
clone size: few
D gene: .

CDR3 protein: CASSFRDTEGTEAFF
CDR3 DNA: TGTGCCAGCAGCTTCCGGGACACGGAGGGAACTGAAGCTTTCTTT
J gene: TRBJ1-1
V gene: TRBV11-3
clone size: .
D gene: .

CDR3 protein: CASSSPGQGDGYTF
CDR3 DNA: TGTGCCAGTAGTAGCCCGGGACAGGGAGATGGCTACACCTTC
J gene: TRBJ1-2
V gene: TRBV19
clone size: once
D gene: TRBD1

CDR3 protein: CASSIGRGPRSYEQYF
CDR3 DNA: TGTGCCAGTAGTATAGGCCGGGGCCCCAGGTCGTACGAGCAGTACTTC
J gene: TRBJ2-7
V gene: TRBV19
clone size: .
D gene: .

CDR3 protein: CASSLSGAFYGYTF
CDR3 DNA: TGTGCCAGCAGTTTAAGTGGGGCTTTCTATGGCTACACCTTC
J gene: TRBJ1-2
V gene: TRBV27
clone size: .
D gene: .

CDR3 protein: CASTETSGNYYEQYF
CDR3 DNA: TGTGCCAGCACCGAGACTAGCGGGAACTACTACGAGCAGTACTTC
J gene: TRBJ2-7
V gene: TRBV7-8
clone size: .
D gene: TRBD2

CDR3 protein: CASRDTGGADHGYTF
CDR3 DNA: TGTGCCAGCAGGGATACAGGGGGCGCTGACCATGGCTACACCTTC
J gene: TRBJ1-2
V gene: TRBV27
clone size: .
D gene: TRBD1

CDR3 protein: CASSQDFGESNEQFF
CDR3 DNA: TGTGCCAGCAGCCAAGATTTTGGGGAGTCCAATGAGCAGTTCTTC
J gene: TRBJ2-1
V gene: TRBV4-2
clone size: few
D gene: .

CDR3 protein: CASGEQGSQPQHF
CDR3 DNA: TGTGCCAGCGGAGAACAGGGTTCCCAGCCCCAGCATTTT
J gene: TRBJ1-5
V gene: TRBV5-4
clone size: few
D gene: .

CDR3 protein: CASSLGPGRRSTDTQYF
CDR3 DNA: TGTGCCAGCAGCTTAGGTCCGGGACGGCGAAGCACAGATACGCAGTATTTT
J gene: TRBJ2-3
V gene: TRBV7-9
clone size: .
D gene: .

CDR3 protein: CASSYGAAALNTEAFF
CDR3 DNA: TGTGCCAGCAGTTACGGGGCAGCCGCTTTGAACACTGAAGCTTTCTTT
J gene: TRBJ1-1
V gene: TRBV6-5
clone size: .
D gene: .

CDR3 protein: CASRPLKGNLGTEAFF
CDR3 DNA: TGTGCCAGCAGACCTCTAAAGGGTAATCTGGGCACTGAAGCTTTCTTT
J gene: TRBJ1-1
V gene: TRBV11-2
clone size: .
D gene: .

CDR3 protein: CASSQPGLADYNEQFF
CDR3 DNA: TGCGCCAGCAGCCAACCAGGGCTAGCGGACTACAATGAGCAGTTCTTC
J gene: TRBJ2-1
V gene: TRBV4-1
clone size: few
D gene: TRBD2

CDR3 protein: CASSEFTDGVWYF
CDR3 DNA: TGTGCCAGCAGTGAATTCACTGACGGTGTCTGGTACTTC
J gene: TRBJ2-7
V gene: TRBV25-1
clone size: few
D gene: .

CDR3 protein: CASSKGYVETQYF
CDR3 DNA: TGTGCCAGCAGTAAGGGCTACGTGGAGACCCAGTACTTC
J gene: TRBJ2-5
V gene: TRBV6-5
clone size: .
D gene: .

CDR3 protein: CASSLEGAHSPLHF
CDR3 DNA: TGTGCCAGCAGCTTGGAGGGGGCGCATTCACCCCTCCACTTT
J gene: TRBJ1-6
V gene: TRBV5-6
clone size: few
D gene: TRBD1

CDR3 protein: CASSILREHPRTGEQFF
CDR3 DNA: TGTGCCAGTAGTATCCTACGGGAGCACCCTCGAACAGGGGAGCAGTTCTTC
J gene: TRBJ2-1
V gene: TRBV19
clone size: .
D gene: .

CDR3 protein: CATSRDSLSTESLSNYGYTF
CDR3 DNA: TGTGCCACCAGCAGAGATTCCCTTTCGACAGAAAGCCTTTCTAACTATGGCTACACCTTC
J gene: TRBJ1-2
V gene: TRBV15
clone size: .
D gene: .

CDR3 protein: CASSSRVSSGAYNEQFF
CDR3 DNA: TGTGCCAGCAGCTCCCGTGTAAGCAGTGGGGCCTACAATGAGCAGTTCTTC
J gene: TRBJ2-1
V gene: TRBV7-2
clone size: .
D gene: .

CDR3 protein: CASSSSGGGYNEQFF
CDR3 DNA: TGTGCCAGCAGTTCTAGCGGGGGGGGCTACAATGAGCAGTTCTTC
J gene: TRBJ2-1
V gene: TRBV11-2
clone size: .
D gene: TRBD2

CDR3 protein: CASSIGQAGGTQYF
CDR3 DNA: TGTGCCAGTAGTATAGGACAGGCTGGGGGGACCCAGTACTTC
J gene: TRBJ2-5
V gene: TRBV19
clone size: .
D gene: .

CDR3 protein: CSVGRNNEQYF
CDR3 DNA: TGCAGCGTCGGGAGAAATAACGAGCAGTACTTC
J gene: TRBJ2-7
V gene: TRBV29-1
clone size: few
D gene: .